This is a list of T cell receptor beta chains from one sample in a study of beta chain features in type 1 diabetes. TCRdb keeps only in-frame clones here, not all; method: immunoSEQ multiplex PCR. The repertoire holds 300,000 or so clones, around 15% seen once, with less than 0.02% in the top ten. Sequencing was carried out using naive CD4+ T cells from blood. These receptors all come from a man aged 25 to 45 with type 1 diabetes. CDR3s include the opening cysteine and the closing phenylalanine or tryptophan. The D gene is left open where the match is weak. Clone size, where shown, is once, few, many, or a class for clones that have expanded.

v_gene: TRBV5-6
abundance: few
d_gene: -
j_gene: TRBJ2-7
CDR3nt: TGTGCCAGCAGCCCACAAACTACCACCTACGAGCAGTACTTC
CDR3aa: CASSPQTTTYEQYF

v_gene: TRBV6-6
abundance: few
d_gene: TRBD2
j_gene: TRBJ2-2
CDR3nt: TGTGCCAGCAGAATAGCGGGAGCGAACACCGGGGAGCTGTTTTTT
CDR3aa: CASRIAGANTGELFF

v_gene: TRBV28
abundance: -
d_gene: TRBD2
j_gene: TRBJ2-4
CDR3nt: TGTGCCAGCAGTTTCCAACTAGCGGGAGTATCAAACATTCAGTACTTC
CDR3aa: CASSFQLAGVSNIQYF

v_gene: TRBV28
abundance: -
d_gene: TRBD1
j_gene: TRBJ2-7
CDR3nt: TGTGCCAGCACCCCCCTTCGACAGGGTTCTGTCTCCTACGAGCAGTACTTC
CDR3aa: CASTPLRQGSVSYEQYF

v_gene: TRBV7-9
abundance: -
d_gene: -
j_gene: TRBJ1-5
CDR3nt: TGTGCCAGCAGCTTACAGGGGAGCAATCAGCCCCAGCATTTT
CDR3aa: CASSLQGSNQPQHF

v_gene: TRBV12-5
abundance: few
d_gene: TRBD2
j_gene: TRBJ2-5
CDR3nt: TGTGCTAGTGGTTTGGGACTAGCGGGAACAGAGACCCAGTACTTC
CDR3aa: CASGLGLAGTETQYF

v_gene: TRBV7-2
abundance: few
d_gene: TRBD2
j_gene: TRBJ2-3
CDR3nt: TGTGCCAGCAGCTTAGATGGTGGGAGGGACGCAGATACGCAGTATTTT
CDR3aa: CASSLDGGRDADTQYF

v_gene: TRBV27
abundance: -
d_gene: -
j_gene: TRBJ2-1
CDR3nt: TGTGCCAGCAGTTTTTATCCGGGGGCCTACAATGAGCAGTTCTTC
CDR3aa: CASSFYPGAYNEQFF

v_gene: TRBV13
abundance: -
d_gene: TRBD1
j_gene: TRBJ1-1
CDR3nt: TGTGCCAGCAGCATAAGACAGGGTTGGGGTGACACTGAAGCTTTCTTT
CDR3aa: CASSIRQGWGDTEAFF

v_gene: TRBV30
abundance: -
d_gene: -
j_gene: TRBJ1-5
CDR3nt: TGTGCCTGGAGTCCAGGTGGGAGGCCCCAGCATTTT
CDR3aa: CAWSPGGRPQHF

v_gene: TRBV18
abundance: -
d_gene: -
j_gene: TRBJ1-5
CDR3nt: TGTGCCACCGCCCGGCTGAGGGATCAGCCCCAGCATTTT
CDR3aa: CATARLRDQPQHF

v_gene: TRBV9
abundance: -
d_gene: TRBD2
j_gene: TRBJ2-5
CDR3nt: TGTGCCAGCAGCGCCGCGGGGGGGGCGGGGGAGACCCAGTACTTC
CDR3aa: CASSAAGGAGETQYF

v_gene: TRBV19
abundance: few
d_gene: -
j_gene: TRBJ2-2
CDR3nt: TGTGCCAGTAGTATCCAGACCGGGGAGCTGTTTTTT
CDR3aa: CASSIQTGELFF

v_gene: TRBV4-2
abundance: few
d_gene: TRBD2
j_gene: TRBJ2-5
CDR3nt: TGTGCCAGCAGCCCTAAAGGAGCCAGCGGGAGAGGGGAGACCCAGTACTTC
CDR3aa: CASSPKGASGRGETQYF

v_gene: TRBV9
abundance: -
d_gene: -
j_gene: TRBJ2-5
CDR3nt: TGTGCCAGCAGCGTAGTAGGAGGTGCAGGGGTGGAGACCCAGTACTTC
CDR3aa: CASSVVGGAGVETQYF

v_gene: TRBV9
abundance: few
d_gene: -
j_gene: TRBJ2-1
CDR3nt: TGTGCCAGCAGCGCCACCACCGGCAATGAGCAGTTCTTC
CDR3aa: CASSATTGNEQFF

v_gene: TRBV4-2
abundance: few
d_gene: TRBD1
j_gene: TRBJ2-2
CDR3nt: TGTGCCAGCAGCCATCCCCTCCCGGGACAGCTAACCGGGGAGCTGTTTTTT
CDR3aa: CASSHPLPGQLTGELFF

v_gene: TRBV28
abundance: -
d_gene: -
j_gene: TRBJ1-4
CDR3nt: TGTGCCAGCAGTTCGTTCCGGACAGCAACTAATGAAAAACTGTTTTTT
CDR3aa: CASSSFRTATNEKLFF

v_gene: TRBV7-8
abundance: few
d_gene: TRBD1
j_gene: TRBJ2-7
CDR3nt: TGTGCCAGCAGAGTTGGGACAGGGGGCTTCGAGCAGTACTTC
CDR3aa: CASRVGTGGFEQYF

v_gene: TRBV28
abundance: -
d_gene: -
j_gene: TRBJ2-1
CDR3nt: TGTGCCAGCAGTTTACTAGGCCCCGGCTCCTACAATGAGCAGTTCTTC
CDR3aa: CASSLLGPGSYNEQFF